These 3 T cell receptor beta chains share one sample of origin, sequenced in a study of shared clonotypes between healthy human individuals. Sequenced by immunoSEQ multiplex PCR; TCRdb stores in-frame clones only, minus some. Of under 1,900,000 clones in the sample, approximately 98.5% were seen once. Sequencing was performed on naive CD4+ T cells sorted from blood. The subset denotes: CD45RA+ positively selected. These receptors all stem from a man aged 30 to 39 in good health.

A note on this clone: Other DNA sequences of this sample code for an identical CDR3. The chain is built from TRBV9 and TRBJ2-1, with D unclear. This CDR3 comprises 11 residues. Trimming cost V 0 bases and J 10 bases, with 5 bases left between them. Per germline, CDR1 SGDLS and CDR2 YYNGEE. For the CDR3, the DNA is TGTGCCAGCAGCGTAGCCGGAGAGCAGTTCTTC. Translation gives CASSVAGEQFF.

The chain recombines TRBV10-3 with TRBJ2-1, with D possibly called TRBD1 or TRBD2 (5 bases each). V gave up 10 bases and J gave up 1 base, with 11 bases separating them. The CDR3 covers 13 residues. Germline V gene lookup returns CDR1 ENHRY and CDR2 SYGVKD. In DNA form, the CDR3 reads TGTGCCAGCCGGGACGGATCCTACAATGAGCAGTTCTTC. Translation gives CASRDGSYNEQFF.

This clone was recorded once. The rearrangement uses TRBV18 and TRBJ1-4; D ambiguous. Trimming cost V 1 base and J 8 bases, with 8 bases left between them. The CDR3 has 13 amino acids. CDR1 KGHSH and CDR2 LQKENI come from the germline V gene. This chain's CDR3 is CASSPLGLEKLFF. For the CDR3, the DNA is TGTGCCAGCTCACCACTCGGTCTCGAAAAACTGTTTTTT. Full variable domain (outside the CDR3, taken from reference TRBV18 and TRBJ1-4): NAGVMQNPRHLVRRRGQEARLRCSPMKGHSHVYWYRQLPEEGLKFMVYLQKENIIDESGMPKERFSAEFPKEGPSILRIQQVVRGDSAAYFCASSPLGLEKLFFGSGTQLSVL.